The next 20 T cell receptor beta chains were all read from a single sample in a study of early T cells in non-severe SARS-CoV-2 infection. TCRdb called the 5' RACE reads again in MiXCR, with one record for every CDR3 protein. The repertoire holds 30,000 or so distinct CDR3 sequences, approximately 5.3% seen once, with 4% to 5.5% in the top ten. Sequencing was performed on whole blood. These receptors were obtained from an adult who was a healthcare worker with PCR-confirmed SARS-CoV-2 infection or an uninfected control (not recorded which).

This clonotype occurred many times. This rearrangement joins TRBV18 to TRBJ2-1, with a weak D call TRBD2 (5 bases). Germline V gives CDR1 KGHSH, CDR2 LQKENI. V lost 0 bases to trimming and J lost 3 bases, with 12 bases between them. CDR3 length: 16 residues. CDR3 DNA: TGTGCCAGCTCACCACCGCGGGCAACGGACTACAATGAGCAGTTCTTC. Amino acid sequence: CASSPPRATDYNEQFF.

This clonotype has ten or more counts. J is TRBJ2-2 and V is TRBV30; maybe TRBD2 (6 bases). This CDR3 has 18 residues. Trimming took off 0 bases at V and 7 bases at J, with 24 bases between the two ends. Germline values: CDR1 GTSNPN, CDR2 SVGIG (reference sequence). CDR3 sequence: CAWSVHPLLAERVGELFF. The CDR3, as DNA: TGTGCCTGGAGTGTACACCCCCTTTTGGCGGAGCGGGTCGGGGAGCTGTTTTTT.

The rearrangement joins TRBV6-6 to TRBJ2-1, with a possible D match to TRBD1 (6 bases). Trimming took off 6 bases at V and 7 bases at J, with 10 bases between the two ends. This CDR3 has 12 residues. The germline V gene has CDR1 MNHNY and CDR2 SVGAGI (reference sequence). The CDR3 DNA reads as TGTGCCAGCAGGAGCAGGGGAAATGAGCAGTTCTTC. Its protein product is CASRSRGNEQFF.

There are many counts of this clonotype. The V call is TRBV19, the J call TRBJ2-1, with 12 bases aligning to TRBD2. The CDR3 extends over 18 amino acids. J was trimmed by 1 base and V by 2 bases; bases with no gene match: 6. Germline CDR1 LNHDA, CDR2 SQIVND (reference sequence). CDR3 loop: CASSISGLAGGSYNEQFF. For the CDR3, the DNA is TGTGCCAGTAGTATATCGGGGCTAGCGGGAGGGTCCTACAATGAGCAGTTCTTC.

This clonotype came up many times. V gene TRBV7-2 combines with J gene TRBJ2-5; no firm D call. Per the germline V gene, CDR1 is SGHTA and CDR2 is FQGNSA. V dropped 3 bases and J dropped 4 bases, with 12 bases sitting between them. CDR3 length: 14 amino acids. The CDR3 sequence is CASSFNRWGETQYF. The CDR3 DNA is TGTGCCAGCAGCTTCAATCGGTGGGGAGAGACCCAGTACTTC.

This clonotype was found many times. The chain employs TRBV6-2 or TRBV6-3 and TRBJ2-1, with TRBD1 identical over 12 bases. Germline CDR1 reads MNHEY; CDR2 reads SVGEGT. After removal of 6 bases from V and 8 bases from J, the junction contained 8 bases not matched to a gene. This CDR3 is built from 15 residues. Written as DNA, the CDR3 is TGTGCCAGCAGCATCACCGGGACAGGGGGCGATGAGCAGTTCTTC. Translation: CASSITGTGGDEQFF.

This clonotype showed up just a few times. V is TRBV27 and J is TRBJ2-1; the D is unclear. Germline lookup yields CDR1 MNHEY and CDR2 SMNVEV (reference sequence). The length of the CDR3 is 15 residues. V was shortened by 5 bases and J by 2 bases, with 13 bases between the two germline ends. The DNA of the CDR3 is TGTGCCAGCAGTATCCCGGGCGATACCTACAATGAGCAGTTCTTC. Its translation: CASSIPGDTYNEQFF.

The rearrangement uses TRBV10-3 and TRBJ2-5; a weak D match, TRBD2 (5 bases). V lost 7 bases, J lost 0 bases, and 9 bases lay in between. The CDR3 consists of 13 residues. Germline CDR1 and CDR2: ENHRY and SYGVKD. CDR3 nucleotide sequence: TGTGCCATCACTTCGGGGTACCAAGAGACCCAGTACTTC. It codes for CAITSGYQETQYF.

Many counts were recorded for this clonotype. The CDR3 DNA sequence: TGCGCCAGCAGACAGGGCCCCTCGGTAATGTCCTACGAGCAGTACTTC. This gives the protein CASRQGPSVMSYEQYF. The genes are TRBV10-2 and TRBJ2-7; D perhaps matches TRBD1 (6 bases). This CDR3 region has 16 residues. The V gene's germline CDR1 is WSHSY and CDR2 SAAADI. V lost 6 bases to trimming and J lost 1 base, with 19 bases between them.

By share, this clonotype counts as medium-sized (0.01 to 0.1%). CDR3: CASSQESRGGSYGYTF. DNA of the CDR3: TGCGCCAGCAGCCAAGAAAGCAGGGGCGGGAGCTATGGCTACACCTTC. This chain connects TRBV4-1 to TRBJ1-2, with D perhaps matching TRBD1 (6 bases). V gave up 0 bases and J gave up 4 bases, with 15 bases separating them. Germline loops: CDR1 MGHRA, CDR2 YSYEKL. The CDR3 covers 16 residues.

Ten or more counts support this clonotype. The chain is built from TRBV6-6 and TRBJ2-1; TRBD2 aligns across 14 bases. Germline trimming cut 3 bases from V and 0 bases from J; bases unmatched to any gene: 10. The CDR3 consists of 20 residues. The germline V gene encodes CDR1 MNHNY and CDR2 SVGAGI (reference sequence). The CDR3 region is CASSYQTSGRGRSSYNEQFF. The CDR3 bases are TGTGCCAGCAGTTATCAGACTAGCGGGAGGGGACGCAGCTCCTACAATGAGCAGTTCTTC.

The CDR3 region is CSVGPDRTYNEQFF. DNA of the CDR3: TGCAGCGTTGGCCCGGACAGGACCTACAATGAGCAGTTCTTC. The genes are TRBV29-1 and TRBJ2-1; 7 nucleotides align to TRBD1. The germline CDR1 and CDR2 sequences are SQVTM and ANQGSEA. The CDR3 length is 14 residues. The ends lost 4 bases at V and 2 bases at J; junction bases unmatched: 5.

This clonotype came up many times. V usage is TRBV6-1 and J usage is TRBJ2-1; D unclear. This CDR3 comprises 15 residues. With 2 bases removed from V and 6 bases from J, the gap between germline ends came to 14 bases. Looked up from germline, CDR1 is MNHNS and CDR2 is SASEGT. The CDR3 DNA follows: TGTGCCAGCAGTGAACAAGGGCGTAGTGGCAATGAGCAGTTCTTC. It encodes CASSEQGRSGNEQFF.

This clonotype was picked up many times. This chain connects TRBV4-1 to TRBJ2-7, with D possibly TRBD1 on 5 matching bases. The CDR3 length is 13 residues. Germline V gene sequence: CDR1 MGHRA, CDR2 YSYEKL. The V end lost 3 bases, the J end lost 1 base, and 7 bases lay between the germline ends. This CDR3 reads CASSHPGSYEQYF. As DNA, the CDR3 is TGCGCCAGCAGCCACCCAGGGTCCTACGAGCAGTACTTC.

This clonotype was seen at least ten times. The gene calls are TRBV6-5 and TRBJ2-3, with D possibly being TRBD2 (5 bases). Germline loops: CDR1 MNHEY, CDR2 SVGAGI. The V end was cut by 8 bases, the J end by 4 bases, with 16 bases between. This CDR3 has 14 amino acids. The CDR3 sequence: CASAGGPGADTQYF. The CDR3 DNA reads TGTGCCAGCGCCGGAGGCCCCGGGGCAGATACGCAGTATTTT.

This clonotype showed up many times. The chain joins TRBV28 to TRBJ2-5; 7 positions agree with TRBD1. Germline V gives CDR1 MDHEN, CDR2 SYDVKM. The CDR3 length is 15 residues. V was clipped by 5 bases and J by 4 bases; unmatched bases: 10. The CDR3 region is CASSDRQGPAETQYF. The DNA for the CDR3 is TGTGCCAGCAGTGACAGACAGGGACCCGCAGAGACCCAGTACTTC.

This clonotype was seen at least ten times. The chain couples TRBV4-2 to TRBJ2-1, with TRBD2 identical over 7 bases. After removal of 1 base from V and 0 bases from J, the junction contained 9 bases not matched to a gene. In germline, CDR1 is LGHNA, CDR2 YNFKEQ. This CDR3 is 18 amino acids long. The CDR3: CASSQVSREALSYNEQFF. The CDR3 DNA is TGTGCCAGCAGCCAAGTTTCTCGGGAGGCCCTCTCCTACAATGAGCAGTTCTTC.

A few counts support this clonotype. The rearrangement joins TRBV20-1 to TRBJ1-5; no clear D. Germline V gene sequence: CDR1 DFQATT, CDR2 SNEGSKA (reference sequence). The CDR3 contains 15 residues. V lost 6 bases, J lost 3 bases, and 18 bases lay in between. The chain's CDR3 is CSAKDWIGTNQPQHF. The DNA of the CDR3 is TGCAGTGCAAAGGACTGGATCGGCACCAATCAGCCCCAGCATTTT.

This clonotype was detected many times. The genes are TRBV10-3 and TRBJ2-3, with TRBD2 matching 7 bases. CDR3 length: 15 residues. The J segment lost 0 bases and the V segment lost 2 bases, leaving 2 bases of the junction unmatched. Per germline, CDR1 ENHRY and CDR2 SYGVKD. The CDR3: CAISEGLVSTDTQYF. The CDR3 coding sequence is TGTGCCATCAGTGAGGGACTAGTAAGCACAGATACGCAGTATTTT.

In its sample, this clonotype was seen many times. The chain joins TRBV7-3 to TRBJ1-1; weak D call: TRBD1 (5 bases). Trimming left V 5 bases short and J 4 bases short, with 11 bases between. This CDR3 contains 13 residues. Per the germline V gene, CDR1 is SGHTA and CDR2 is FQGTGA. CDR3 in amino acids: CASSGDRLTEAFF. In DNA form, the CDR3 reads TGTGCCAGCAGCGGAGACAGACTCACTGAAGCTTTCTTT.